The 8 T cell receptor beta chains presented below share a single source sample, sequenced in a study of blood T cells in healthy people across ages (dated by TCRdb to about 2015). Library preparation employed 5' RACE. TCRdb names Illumina HiSeq 2500 as the instrument used. A second roughly 6 to 12 cycle PCR used a sample-barcoded 5' primer and a J-beta primer mix. The public reads were reanalyzed by TCRdb: fastp trimming at Q25, MiXCR alignment, in-frame beta chains only. Every CDR3 protein is listed once, alongside the most common genes and DNA of its rows. Within this sample are around 1,700,000 distinct CDR3 sequences, with roughly 28% of them counted one time only. The ten largest account for 7% to 9% of the sample. Sequencing was done on a sample of blood. The source is a woman in her 30s in good health.

V gene TRBV5-5 combines with J gene TRBJ2-3, with D possibly matching TRBD2 (5 bases). Germline CDR1 and CDR2: SGHKS and YYEKEE (reference sequence). The CDR3 is 14 residues long. The V end lost 3 bases, the J end lost 3 bases, and 11 bases lay between the germline ends. The CDR3 loop is CASSWRSETDTQYF. The CDR3 nucleotides read TGTGCCAGCAGCTGGAGGTCTGAAACAGATACGCAGTATTTT.

To note about this clonotype: At one of its ends the junction is not consistent with the germline gene, which may arise from a read error. CDR3 region: CASSLGRSVRDTQYF. CDR3 coding DNA: TGTGCCAGCAGCTTAGGACGGTCAGTCCGCGATACACAGTATTTT. The J gene is TRBJ2-3, the V gene TRBV7-2; no clear D gene. This CDR3 contains 15 residues. The germline CDR1 and CDR2 sequences are SGHTA and FQGNSA.

The chain is built from TRBV2 and TRBJ1-2; D is possibly TRBD1 (5 bases). Germline-derived CDR1 and CDR2 are SNHLY and FYNNEI. V lost 8 bases, J lost 5 bases, and 18 bases lay in between. The CDR3 consists of 14 residues. The CDR3 region is CASEGPPPGYGYTF. As DNA, the CDR3 is TGTGCCAGCGAGGGCCCTCCCCCAGGGTATGGCTACACCTTC.

This clonotype has a handful of counts. The V gene is TRBV20-1, the J gene TRBJ1-2, with TRBD1 matching 12 bases. The V gene end was trimmed by 4 bases and the J gene end by 6 bases; junction bases not matched to a gene: 9. The CDR3 spans 15 residues. Germline V gives CDR1 DFQATT, CDR2 SNEGSKA (reference sequence). In nucleotides, the CDR3 is TGCAGTGCTATACCGGGACAGGGGGCGTTTAATGGCTACACCTTC. It codes for CSAIPGQGAFNGYTF.

The chain carries TRBV29-1 and TRBJ2-4; the match to TRBD1 covers 7 bases. TRBJ2-7 explains the end of the DNA better; the J call may be wrong. The CDR3 consists of 13 residues. Germline V lookup: CDR1 SQVTM, CDR2 ANQGSEA. CDR3 nucleotides: TGCAGCGTGGGACAGTCGGACACCTACGAGCAGTACTTC. Amino acid sequence: CSVGQSDTYEQYF.

As to this clonotype: This may arise from a read error, as a much more abundant clone is one base away. The rearrangement uses TRBV11-2 and TRBJ2-3, with TRBD2 matching 9 bases. In germline, CDR1 is SGHAT, CDR2 FQNNGV. Germline trimming cut 1 base from V and 6 bases from J; bases unmatched to any gene: 14. The CDR3 has 18 residues. The CDR3 is CASSLVPSGGLIGDTQYF. For the CDR3, the DNA is TGTGCCAGCAGCTTAGTTCCCAGCGGGGGGCTGATTGGGGATACGCAGTATTTT.

This clonotype turned up a few times. The chain joins TRBV7-6 to TRBJ1-6; no reliable D call. V was cut by 3 bases and J by 7 bases, with 10 bases left in between. The length of the CDR3 is 14 residues. Germline CDR1 and CDR2: SGHVS and FNYEAQ. The chain's CDR3 is CASSLVETNSPLHF. The CDR3 coding sequence is TGTGCCAGCAGCTTGGTAGAAACCAATTCACCCCTCCACTTT.

The CDR3 here is CASSLEGWGNIQYF. As DNA, the CDR3 is TGCGCCAGCAGCTTGGAGGGTTGGGGTAACATTCAGTACTTC. The chain carries TRBV5-1 and TRBJ2-4; no clear D. This CDR3 comprises 14 residues. Per the germline V gene, CDR1 is SGHRS and CDR2 is YFSETQ. With 0 bases removed from V and 7 bases from J, the gap between germline ends came to 11 bases.